The 9 T cell receptor beta chains below were found in one sample sequenced in a study of early T cells in non-severe SARS-CoV-2 infection. TCRdb fed the 5' RACE reads into MiXCR, producing one record per CDR3 protein. Counted here are about 70,000 distinct CDR3 sequences, about a tenth occurring once; the ten biggest clones make up roughly a sixth. The sample in question was whole blood, obtained at baseline. The receptors were sampled from an adult who was a healthcare worker with PCR-confirmed SARS-CoV-2 infection or an uninfected control (not recorded which).

In its sample, this clonotype was seen a few times. The chain uses TRBV13 and TRBJ2-3, with D maybe TRBD2 (6 bases). Trimming removed 2 bases at V and 4 bases at J, with 13 bases between. Germline V CDR1 and CDR2: PRHDT, FYEKMQ (reference sequence). CDR3 length equals 15 residues. As DNA, the CDR3 is TGTGCCAGCAGCTTACGACCGGGAGCCCCAGATACGCAGTATTTT. It yields the protein CASSLRPGAPDTQYF.

Many counts were recorded for this clonotype. The J gene is TRBJ1-1, the V gene TRBV18, with no clear D. V lost 6 bases and J 0 bases, leaving 8 bases between the germline ends. Looked up from germline, CDR1 is KGHSH and CDR2 is LQKENI. The CDR3 extends over 13 amino acids. The DNA of the CDR3 is TGTGCCAGCTCGAACGAGCTGAACACTGAAGCTTTCTTT. Amino acids: CASSNELNTEAFF.

This clonotype was picked up a small number of times. This chain links TRBV2 with TRBJ1-1; D gene uncertain. V dropped 2 bases and J dropped 11 bases, with 9 bases sitting between them. From germline, CDR1 is SNHLY and CDR2 FYNNEI. This CDR3 contains 11 residues. The CDR3 sequence: CASSETWDAFF. The CDR3 nucleotides are TGTGCCAGCAGTGAAACGTGGGATGCTTTCTTT.

This clonotype was seen at least ten times. The J gene is TRBJ2-2, the V gene TRBV7-2; 7 bases are shared with TRBD1. Losses at the gene ends were 1 base for V and 5 bases for J; bases not matched to a gene: 7. The germline V gene encodes CDR1 SGHTA and CDR2 FQGNSA. The CDR3 length is 16 residues. This chain's CDR3 is CASSLVAGGGTGELFF. The CDR3 DNA reads TGTGCCAGCAGCTTAGTTGCAGGGGGTGGAACCGGGGAGCTGTTTTTT.

Only a few counts were recorded for this clonotype. The rearrangement joins TRBV29-1 to TRBJ2-7; 8 bases agree with TRBD1. From germline, CDR1 is SQVTM and CDR2 ANQGSEA. The CDR3 runs 12 residues. V was clipped by 7 bases and J by 3 bases; unmatched bases: 5. The CDR3 reads CSAGTGIYEQYF. In DNA form, the CDR3 reads TGCAGCGCTGGGACAGGAATCTACGAGCAGTACTTC.

This chain connects TRBV29-1 to TRBJ2-1; D may correspond to TRBD1 or TRBD2 (5 bases each). This CDR3 spans 12 amino acids. The germline V gene has CDR1 SQVTM and CDR2 ANQGSEA. V lost 4 bases and J 6 bases, leaving 10 bases between the germline ends. The CDR3 region is CSVGWGSNEQFF. CDR3 bases: TGCAGCGTTGGCTGGGGGAGCAATGAGCAGTTCTTC.

The CDR3 region is CASSLQGPANTEAFF. In DNA, the CDR3 is TGCGCCAGCAGCTTACAGGGTCCGGCGAACACTGAAGCTTTCTTT. This sequence joins TRBV5-1 and TRBJ1-1; D is possibly TRBD1 (6 bases). The germline V and J ends were trimmed by 2 bases and 1 base, with 12 bases remaining between them. This CDR3 is 15 amino acids long. The germline gives CDR1 SGHRS, CDR2 YFSETQ.

This clonotype was seen more than once but under ten times. The chain recombines TRBV19 with TRBJ1-1; 7 bases align to TRBD1. Trimming took 3 bases from V and 5 from J; bases not matched to a gene: 9. Germline CDR1 is LNHDA and CDR2 is SQIVND (reference sequence). CDR3 size: 15 residues. The chain's CDR3 is CASSIPLGQTTEAFF. CDR3 in DNA: TGTGCCAGTAGTATTCCTTTGGGACAGACAACTGAAGCTTTCTTT.

This clonotype was recorded many times. This chain links TRBV6-2 or TRBV6-3 with TRBJ2-5, with 9 bases aligning to TRBD2. V gave up 2 bases and J gave up 1 base; unmatched junction bases: 5. Germline V lookup: CDR1 MNHEY, CDR2 SVGEGT. The CDR3 covers 16 residues. CDR3 in DNA: TGTGCCAGCAGTTACCCTAGCGGGAAGCGCCAAGAGACCCAGTACTTC. Amino acids: CASSYPSGKRQETQYF.